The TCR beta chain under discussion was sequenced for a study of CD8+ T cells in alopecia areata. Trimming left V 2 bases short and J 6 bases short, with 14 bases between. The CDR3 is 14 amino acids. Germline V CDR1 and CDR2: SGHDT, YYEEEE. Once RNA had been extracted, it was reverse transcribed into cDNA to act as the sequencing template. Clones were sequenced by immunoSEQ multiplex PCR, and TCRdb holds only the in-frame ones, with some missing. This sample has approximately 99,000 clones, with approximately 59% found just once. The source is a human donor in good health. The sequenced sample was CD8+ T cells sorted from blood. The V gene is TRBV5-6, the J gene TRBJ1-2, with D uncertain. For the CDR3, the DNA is TGTGCCAGCAGCTTTAGACGCCACATTAATGGCTACACCTTC. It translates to CASSFRRHINGYTF.